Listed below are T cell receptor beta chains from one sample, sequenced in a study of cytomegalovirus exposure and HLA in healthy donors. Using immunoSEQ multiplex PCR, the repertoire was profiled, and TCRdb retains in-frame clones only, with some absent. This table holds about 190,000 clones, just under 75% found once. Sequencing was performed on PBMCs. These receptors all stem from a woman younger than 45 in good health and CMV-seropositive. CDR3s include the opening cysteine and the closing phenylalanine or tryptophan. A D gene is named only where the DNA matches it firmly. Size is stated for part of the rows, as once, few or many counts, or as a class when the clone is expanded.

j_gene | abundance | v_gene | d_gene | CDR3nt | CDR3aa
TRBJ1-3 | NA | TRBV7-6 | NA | TGTGCCAGCAGCACACCAGGTGGGGGGAGTGCTGCTGGAAACACCATATATTTT | CASSTPGGGSAAGNTIYF
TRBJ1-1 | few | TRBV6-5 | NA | TGTGCCAGCAGACGGGAGCTGAACACTGAAGCTTTCTTT | CASRRELNTEAFF
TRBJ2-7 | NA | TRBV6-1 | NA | TGTGCCAGCACCCCTAGGGAGGAGTCCAGCGAGCAGTACTTC | CASTPREESSEQYF
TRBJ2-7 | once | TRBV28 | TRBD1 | TGTGCCAGCAGTTTTCCAGGGGGAGTTTCGTACGAGCAGTACTTC | CASSFPGGVSYEQYF
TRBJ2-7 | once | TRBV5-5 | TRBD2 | TGTGCCAGCAGCTCACCTAGCGGGACCTCCTACGAGCAGTACTTC | CASSSPSGTSYEQYF
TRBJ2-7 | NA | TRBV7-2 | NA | TGTGCCAGCAGCTTAGGAGTCCACTCCTACGAGCAGTACTTC | CASSLGVHSYEQYF
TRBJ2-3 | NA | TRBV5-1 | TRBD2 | TGCGCCAGCAGCTTCTCTAGCGGGTACACAGATACGCAGTATTTT | CASSFSSGYTDTQYF
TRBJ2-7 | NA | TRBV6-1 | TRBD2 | TGTGCCAGCAGTGAAGGATTAGCGGGTGCTCGGGAGCAGTACTTC | CASSEGLAGAREQYF
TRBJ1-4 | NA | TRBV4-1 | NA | TGCGCCAGCAGCCGTACGAGGAGCGAAAAACTGTTTTTT | CASSRTRSEKLFF
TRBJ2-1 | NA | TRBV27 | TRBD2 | TGTGCCAGCAGTTCCGGACTAGCGGGGAACAATGAGCAGTTCTTC | CASSSGLAGNNEQFF
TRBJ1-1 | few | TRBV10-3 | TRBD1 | TGTGCCATCAGTAGACAGGGGAACACGAACACTGAAGCTTTCTTT | CAISRQGNTNTEAFF
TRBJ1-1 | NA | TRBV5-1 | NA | TGCGCCAGCAGCTTGGTTACAGGGCTGAGGAACACTGAAGCTTTCTTT | CASSLVTGLRNTEAFF
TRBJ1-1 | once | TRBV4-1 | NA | TGCGCCAGCAGCCAAGATTCGAGGACTGAAGCTTTCTTT | CASSQDSRTEAFF
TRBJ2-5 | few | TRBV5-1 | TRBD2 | TGCGCCAGCAGCAGGCAGGCCGGGGGGGAGACCCAGTACTTC | CASSRQAGGETQYF
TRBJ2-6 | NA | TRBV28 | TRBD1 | TGTGCCAGCAGTTTTAGAGGGGGCGCGGCTGGGGCCAACGTCCTGACTTTC | CASSFRGGAAGANVLTF
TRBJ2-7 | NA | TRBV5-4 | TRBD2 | TGTGCCAGCAGCCCGCCGGACCTTAGCGGGAGTAGGGACGAGCAGTACTTC | CASSPPDLSGSRDEQYF
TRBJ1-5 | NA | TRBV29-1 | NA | TGCATAGGGGGGGGCGGGACGGACAATCAGCCCCAGCATTTT | CIGGGGTDNQPQHF
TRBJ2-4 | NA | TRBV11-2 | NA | TGTGCCAGCAGCACCGCCCATACTGACGCTTCCGACACTAAAAACATTCAGTACTTC | CASSTAHTDASDTKNIQYF
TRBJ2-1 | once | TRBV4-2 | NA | TGTGCCAGCAGCCACAGGGGCGGGAGTTACAATGAGCAGTTCTTC | CASSHRGGSYNEQFF
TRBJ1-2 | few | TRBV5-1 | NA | TGCGCCAGCAGCTTGGTTCCAGGGGACTATGGCTACACCTTC | CASSLVPGDYGYTF